These 27 T cell receptor beta chains originate from one sample sequenced in a study of T cell responses to AZD1222 COVID-19 vaccine. Repertoires were generated with immunoSEQ multiplex PCR, while TCRdb's copy carries only in-frame clones and drops some. The sample consists of over 45,000 clones, more than 70% of them appearing once. Sequencing was performed on peripheral blood, taken on day 0 of MenACWY control vaccination. The receptors come from an adult in good health.

V usage is TRBV19 and J usage is TRBJ2-2, with unresolved D. There are 16 residues in the CDR3. In germline, CDR1 is LNHDA, CDR2 SQIVND (reference sequence). Trimming cost V 3 bases and J 4 bases, with 15 bases left between them. The CDR3 loop reads CASSIRAEVGTGELFF. The CDR3 nucleotides are TGTGCCAGTAGTATCCGGGCAGAAGTTGGCACCGGGGAGCTGTTTTTT.

The V call is TRBV29-1, the J call TRBJ1-4; maybe TRBD1 (6 bases). Trimming removed 4 bases from V and 5 bases from J, with 17 bases in between. The CDR3 is 15 residues long. From germline, CDR1 is SQVTM and CDR2 ANQGSEA. In DNA, the CDR3 is TGCAGCGTTGGAGGGGACAAGGGCGTCAATGAAAAACTGTTTTTT. Translated: CSVGGDKGVNEKLFF. Full variable domain (outside the CDR3, taken from reference TRBV29-1 and TRBJ1-4): SAVISQKPSRDICQRGTSLTIQCQVDSQVTMMFWYRQQPGQSLTLIATANQGSEATYESGFVIDKFPISRPNLTFSTLTVSNMSPEDSSIYLCSVGGDKGVNEKLFFGSGTQLSVL.

The rearrangement joins TRBV19 to TRBJ2-2; D may be TRBD2 (6 bases). CDR1 LNHDA and CDR2 SQIVND come from the germline V gene (reference sequence). Trimming removed 3 bases from V and 0 bases from J, with 14 bases in between. The CDR3 is 17 amino acids. The CDR3 coding sequence is TGTGCCAGTAGTATCTGGCTAGCGTCCGCGAACACCGGGGAGCTGTTTTTT. Residues: CASSIWLASANTGELFF.

This sequence joins TRBV28 and TRBJ2-4, with D tentatively TRBD2 (6 bases). This CDR3 has 15 residues. Deletions cut 3 bases from V and 6 bases from J, with 15 bases between. Germline-derived CDR1 and CDR2 are MDHEN and SYDVKM. For the CDR3, the DNA is TGTGCCAGCAGTTTCCGGGACTTGGGGGGAAACATTCAGTACTTC. Translation gives CASSFRDLGGNIQYF.

The chain employs TRBV27 and TRBJ1-2, with D unresolved. The germline CDR1 and CDR2 sequences are MNHEY and SMNVEV (reference sequence). This CDR3 has 16 residues. The V end lost 4 bases, the J end lost 5 bases, and 20 bases lay between the germline ends. This chain's CDR3 is CASSSQDGASRYGYTF. CDR3 nucleotide sequence: TGTGCCAGCAGTTCCCAGGACGGCGCCAGTCGTTATGGCTACACCTTC.

The chain links TRBV11-3 to TRBJ2-1; 9 bases match TRBD2. CDR1 and CDR2 from the germline V gene are SGHNT and YENEEA. CDR3 size: 15 residues. J lost 8 bases, V lost 1 base, and 6 bases had no gene match. This chain's CDR3 is CASSLGGLAGDEQFF. The CDR3 bases are TGTGCCAGCAGCTTAGGCGGGTTAGCGGGAGATGAGCAGTTCTTC. Full variable domain (rest looked up from reference TRBV11-3 and TRBJ2-1): EAGVVQSPRYKIIEKKQPVAFWCNPISGHNTLYWYLQNLGQGPELLIRYENEEAVDDSQLPKDRFSAERLKGVDSTLKIQPAELGDSAVYLCASSLGGLAGDEQFFGPGTRLTVL.

This chain joins TRBV10-2 and TRBJ1-2, with TRBD1 matching over 9 bases. Trimming at V came to 3 bases and at J to 12 bases, leaving 14 bases not matched to a gene. CDR1 and CDR2 from the germline V gene are WSHSY and SAAADI. This CDR3 region has 15 residues. The CDR3 DNA reads as TGCGCCAGCAGTGACCCCGGACAGGGGCGCCCTTTCAACACCTTC. It specifies CASSDPGQGRPFNTF.

The rearrangement links TRBV15 to TRBJ1-4; 9 positions agree with TRBD1. CDR3 length equals 12 residues. Trimming cost V 8 bases and J 7 bases; bases outside gene matches: 2. Germline V gene data show CDR1 as LNHNV and CDR2 as YYDKDF (reference sequence). Here the CDR3 DNA reads TGTGCCACCGGGACAGGGATTGAAAAACTGTTTTTT. As protein: CATGTGIEKLFF. The variable domain in full, with the rest retrieved from reference TRBV15 and TRBJ1-4, is DAMVIQNPRYQVTQFGKPVTLSCSQTLNHNVMYWYQQKSSQAPKLLFHYYDKDFNNEADTPDNFQSRRPNTSFCFLDIRSPGLGDTAMYLCATGTGIEKLFFGSGTQLSVL.

The chain employs TRBV9 and TRBJ2-4, with D perhaps TRBD1 or TRBD2 (6 bases each). The CDR3 extends over 15 amino acids. CDR1 SGDLS and CDR2 YYNGEE come from the germline V gene. V gave up 0 bases and J gave up 5 bases, with 12 bases separating them. Written as DNA, the CDR3 is TGTGCCAGCAGCGTAGGCAGGGGCGGGGAAAACATTCAGTACTTC. It encodes CASSVGRGGENIQYF.

The chain recombines TRBV5-6 with TRBJ1-1; D is unresolved. Germline V gives CDR1 SGHDT, CDR2 YYEEEE. The CDR3 is made up of 11 amino acids. Trimming left V 3 bases short and J 7 bases short, with 7 bases between. The CDR3 here is CASSSLYEAFF. CDR3 sequence (DNA): TGTGCCAGCAGCTCTCTGTATGAAGCTTTCTTT.

CDR3: CASSRHPGVQETQYF. CDR3 nucleotide sequence: TGTGCCAGCAGTCGCCATCCGGGGGTACAAGAGACCCAGTACTTC. The chain links TRBV5-5 to TRBJ2-5, with TRBD2 as a possible D gene (6 bases). The CDR3 loop spans 15 amino acids. Germline loops: CDR1 SGHKS, CDR2 YYEKEE (reference sequence). Deletions cut 5 bases from V and 2 bases from J, with 16 bases between. Looking up the rest from reference TRBV5-5 and TRBJ2-5 gives the full variable domain: DAGVTQSPTHLIKTRGQQVTLRCSPISGHKSVSWYQQVLGQGPQFIFQYYEKEERGRGNFPDRFSARQFPNYSSELNVNALLLGDSALYLCASSRHPGVQETQYFGPGTRLLVL.

This rearrangement joins TRBV18 to TRBJ2-4; TRBD1 is a possible D gene (5 bases). Germline V gives CDR1 KGHSH, CDR2 LQKENI. There are 16 residues in the CDR3. Trimming took 3 bases from V and 1 from J, leaving 13 bases between them. CDR3 DNA sequence: TGTGCCAGCTCACCGATGACAGCATCGGCCAAAAACATTCAGTACTTC. It encodes CASSPMTASAKNIQYF.

The chain recombines TRBV5-1 with TRBJ1-2; D is unclear. Trimming pared 0 bases from V and 4 bases from J, leaving 13 bases between. CDR3 length: 15 amino acids. Germline V gives CDR1 SGHRS, CDR2 YFSETQ. DNA of the CDR3: TGCGCCAGCAGCTTGGATTTAGGGAACTCCTATGGCTACACCTTC. Translating it yields CASSLDLGNSYGYTF.

The V call is TRBV18, the J call TRBJ2-3; 10 bases align to TRBD2. J gave up 2 bases and V 3 bases, and 8 bases lay outside the gene matches. The CDR3 runs to 17 residues. CDR1 and CDR2 from the germline V gene are KGHSH and LQKENI. The CDR3 loop reads CASSPISSGRPTDTQYF. CDR3 sequence (DNA): TGTGCCAGCTCACCCATTTCTAGCGGGAGACCCACAGATACGCAGTATTTT. Looking up the rest from reference TRBV18 and TRBJ2-3 gives the full variable domain: NAGVMQNPRHLVRRRGQEARLRCSPMKGHSHVYWYRQLPEEGLKFMVYLQKENIIDESGMPKERFSAEFPKEGPSILRIQQVVRGDSAAYFCASSPISSGRPTDTQYFGPGTRLTVL.

This clone turned up a few times. The V and J genes are TRBV9 and TRBJ2-2; D gene ambiguous. Trimming took off 0 bases at V and 8 bases at J, with 5 bases between the two ends. CDR1 and CDR2 from the germline V gene are SGDLS and YYNGEE. CDR3 length: 12 residues. The CDR3 loop is CASSVVVGELFF. CDR3 DNA: TGTGCCAGCAGCGTAGTGGTAGGGGAGCTGTTTTTT. Based on the CDR3 plus reference TRBV9 and TRBJ2-2, the full variable domain is DSGVTQTPKHLITATGQRVTLRCSPRSGDLSVYWYQQSLDQGLQFLIQYYNGEERAKGNILERFSAQQFPDLHSELNLSSLELGDSALYFCASSVVVGELFFGEGSRLTVL.

The rearrangement uses TRBV20-1 and TRBJ1-3; no definite D call. The CDR3 spans 14 residues. Germline CDR1 is DFQATT and CDR2 is SNEGSKA (reference sequence). The V end was cut by 3 bases, the J end by 4 bases, with 13 bases between. CDR3 coding DNA: TGCAGTGCTAGTGACACAGAAGTCGGAAACACCATATATTTT. This gives the protein CSASDTEVGNTIYF.

The sample holds a few counts of this clone. The CDR3 sequence is CASSEEGGPTYGYTF. The CDR3 DNA follows: TGTGCCAGCAGTGAAGAAGGGGGGCCTACCTATGGCTACACCTTC. The chain is built from TRBV6-1 and TRBJ1-2; D possibly corresponds to TRBD1 (6 bases). Trimming left V 1 base short and J 4 bases short, with 13 bases between. This CDR3 comprises 15 residues. Germline lookup yields CDR1 MNHNS and CDR2 SASEGT.

The rearrangement joins TRBV19 to TRBJ2-7, with a weak D call TRBD2 (6 bases). Trimming shortened V by 4 bases and J by 6 bases, and 13 bases separated the two germline ends. The CDR3 is made up of 13 amino acids. Germline CDR1 reads LNHDA; CDR2 reads SQIVND (reference sequence). CDR3 sequence reads: CASSRTSFLEQYF. The CDR3 DNA is TGTGCCAGTAGTAGAACTAGCTTCCTCGAGCAGTACTTC.

V gene TRBV28 combines with J gene TRBJ2-2; D remains unclear. Germline values: CDR1 MDHEN, CDR2 SYDVKM. The CDR3 has 15 amino acids. The V gene lost 8 bases and the J gene lost 1 base, with 14 bases spanning the gap. The CDR3 loop reads CASSSGYGNTGELFF. CDR3 sequence (DNA): TGTGCCAGCTCATCAGGCTACGGGAACACCGGGGAGCTGTTTTTT.

The chain recombines TRBV11-2 with TRBJ2-2; D might be TRBD2 (6 bases). Germline CDR1 and CDR2: SGHAT and FQNNGV. CDR3 length: 15 amino acids. Trimming removed 6 bases at V and 6 bases at J, with 17 bases between. The CDR3: CASRPQGTGAGELFF. DNA of the CDR3: TGTGCCAGCAGGCCTCAAGGGACGGGGGCCGGGGAGCTGTTTTTT.

The CDR3 DNA is TGCAGCGTTGGTTTACGGCGGGACAGGCCTGGGAACACTGAAGCTTTCTTT. Protein product: CSVGLRRDRPGNTEAFF. The chain uses TRBV29-1 and TRBJ1-1, with 8 bases matching TRBD1. Losses at the gene ends were 4 bases for V and 1 base for J; bases not matched to a gene: 14. From germline, CDR1 is SQVTM and CDR2 ANQGSEA. The CDR3 spans 17 residues.

The J gene is TRBJ1-1, the V gene TRBV28, with a possible D match to TRBD1 (5 bases). The germline V gene has CDR1 MDHEN and CDR2 SYDVKM. The CDR3 is 15 amino acids. The V and J ends lost 5 bases and 8 bases respectively, with 21 bases between them. DNA for the CDR3: TGTGCCAGCAGTACGTTGGGAGGAGCCCGGGGGGAAGCTTTCTTT. Translated: CASSTLGGARGEAFF.

V is TRBV5-6 and J is TRBJ2-7; D remains ambiguous. Germline V lookup: CDR1 SGHDT, CDR2 YYEEEE. V lost 1 base and J 4 bases, leaving 12 bases between the germline ends. The CDR3 is 14 amino acids. The CDR3 region is CASSLRGQLYEQYF. The DNA for the CDR3 is TGTGCCAGCAGCTTGCGTGGGCAGCTATACGAGCAGTACTTC.

J is TRBJ2-7 and V is TRBV6-6; 7 nucleotides line up with TRBD1. The germline CDR1 and CDR2 sequences are MNHNY and SVGAGI (reference sequence). Trimming at V came to 7 bases and at J to 6 bases, leaving 9 bases not matched to a gene. This CDR3 is built from 13 residues. The chain's CDR3 is CASKTGTALEQYF. Here the CDR3 DNA reads TGTGCCAGCAAAACCGGGACAGCCCTCGAGCAGTACTTC.

The V call is TRBV4-3, the J call TRBJ1-2; 7 nucleotides match TRBD1. CDR1 and CDR2 from the germline V gene are LGHNA and YSLEER. The length of the CDR3 is 15 residues. The junction had 4 bases not matched to a gene; V was cut back by 1 base and J by 2 bases. Here the CDR3 reads CASSQGARGNYGYTF. The CDR3 DNA is TGCGCCAGCAGCCAAGGAGCCAGGGGGAACTATGGCTACACCTTC.

This clone was recorded a few times. V usage is TRBV18 and J usage is TRBJ1-2; TRBD1 matches at 8 bases. The V and J ends lost 6 bases and 4 bases, in that order; junction bases with no gene match: 13. CDR1 KGHSH and CDR2 LQKENI come from the germline V gene. This CDR3 has 16 amino acids. For the CDR3, the DNA is TGTGCCAGCTCTCCAGGACAGGGTCAGGGTACCTATGGCTACACCTTC. It specifies CASSPGQGQGTYGYTF.

This clone was seen a handful of times. The V gene is TRBV4-3, the J gene TRBJ2-2; D not resolved. The CDR3 runs 14 residues. Germline-derived CDR1 and CDR2 are LGHNA and YSLEER. V was trimmed by 4 bases and J by 2 bases, leaving 8 bases between them. DNA for the CDR3: TGCGCCAGCAGCCCGACGACCAACACCGGGGAGCTGTTTTTT. Translating gives CASSPTTNTGELFF.